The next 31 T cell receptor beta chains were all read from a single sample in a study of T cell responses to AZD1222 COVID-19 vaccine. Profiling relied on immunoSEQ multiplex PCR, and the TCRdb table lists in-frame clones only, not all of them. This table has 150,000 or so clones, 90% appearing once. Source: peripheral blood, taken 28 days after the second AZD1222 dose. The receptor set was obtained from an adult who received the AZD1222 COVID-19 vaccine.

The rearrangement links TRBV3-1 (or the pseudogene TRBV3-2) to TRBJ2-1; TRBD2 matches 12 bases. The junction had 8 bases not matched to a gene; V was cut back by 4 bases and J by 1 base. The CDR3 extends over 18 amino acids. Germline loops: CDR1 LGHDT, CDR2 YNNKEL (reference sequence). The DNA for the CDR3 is TGTGCCAGCAGCCCGCTCGGACTAGCGGGGCTATCCTACAATGAGCAGTTCTTC. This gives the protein CASSPLGLAGLSYNEQFF.

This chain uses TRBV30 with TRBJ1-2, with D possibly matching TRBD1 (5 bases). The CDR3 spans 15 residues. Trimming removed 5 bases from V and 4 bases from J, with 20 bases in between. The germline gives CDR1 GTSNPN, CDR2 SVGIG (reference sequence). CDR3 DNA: TGTGCCTGGGACCGCGGGACCCAGAGTCCCTATGGCTACACCTTC. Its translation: CAWDRGTQSPYGYTF. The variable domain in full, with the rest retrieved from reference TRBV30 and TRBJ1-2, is SQTIHQWPATLVQPVGSPLSLECTVEGTSNPNLYWYRQAAGRGLQLLFYSVGIGQISSEVPQNLSASRPQDRQFILSSKKLLLSDSGFYLCAWDRGTQSPYGYTFGSGTRLTVV.

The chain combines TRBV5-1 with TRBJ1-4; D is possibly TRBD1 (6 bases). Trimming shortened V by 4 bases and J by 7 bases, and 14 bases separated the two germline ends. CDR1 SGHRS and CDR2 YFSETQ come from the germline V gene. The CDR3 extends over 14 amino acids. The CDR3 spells CASSTGRGGEKLFF. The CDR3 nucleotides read TGCGCCAGCAGCACAGGGAGAGGAGGTGAAAAACTGTTTTTT.

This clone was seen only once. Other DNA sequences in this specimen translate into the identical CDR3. CDR3 bases: TGTGCCAGCAGCTTGGGAAGTTACAATGAGCAGTTCTTC. Amino acids: CASSLGSYNEQFF. The chain couples TRBV7-2 to TRBJ2-1, with D unclear. CDR1 SGHTA and CDR2 FQGNSA come from the germline V gene. The V end lost 3 bases, the J end lost 4 bases, and 7 bases lay between the germline ends. The CDR3 runs 13 residues.

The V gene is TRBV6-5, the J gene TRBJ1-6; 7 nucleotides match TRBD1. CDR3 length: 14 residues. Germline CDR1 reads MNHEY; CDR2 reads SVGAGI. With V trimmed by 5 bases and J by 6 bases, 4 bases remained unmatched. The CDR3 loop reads CASSHRQGNSPLHF. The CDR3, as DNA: TGTGCCAGCAGTCACCGACAGGGTAATTCACCCCTCCACTTT.

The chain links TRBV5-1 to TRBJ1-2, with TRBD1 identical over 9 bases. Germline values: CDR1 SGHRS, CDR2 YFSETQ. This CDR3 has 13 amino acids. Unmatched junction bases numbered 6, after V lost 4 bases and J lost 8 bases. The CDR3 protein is CASSGQGSWGYTF. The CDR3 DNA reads TGCGCCAGCAGCGGACAGGGGTCTTGGGGCTACACCTTC.

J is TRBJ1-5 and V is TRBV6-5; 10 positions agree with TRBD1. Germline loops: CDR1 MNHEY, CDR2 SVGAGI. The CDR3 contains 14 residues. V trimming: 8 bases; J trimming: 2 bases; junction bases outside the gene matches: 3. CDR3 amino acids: CASRDRGRNQPQHF. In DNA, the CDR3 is TGTGCCAGCCGGGACAGGGGACGCAATCAGCCCCAGCATTTT.

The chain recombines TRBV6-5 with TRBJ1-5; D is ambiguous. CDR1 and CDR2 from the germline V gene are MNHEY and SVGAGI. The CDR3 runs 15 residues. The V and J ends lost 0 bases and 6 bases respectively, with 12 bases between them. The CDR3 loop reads CASSYSWEPRQPQHF. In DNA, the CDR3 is TGTGCCAGCAGTTACTCGTGGGAACCTCGTCAGCCCCAGCATTTT.

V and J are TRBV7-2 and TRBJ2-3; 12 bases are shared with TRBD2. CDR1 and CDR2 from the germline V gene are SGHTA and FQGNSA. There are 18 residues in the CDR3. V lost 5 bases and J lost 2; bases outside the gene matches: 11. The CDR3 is CASSRRLAGAFYTDTQYF. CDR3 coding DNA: TGTGCCAGCAGCCGTCGACTAGCGGGAGCCTTTTACACAGATACGCAGTATTTT.

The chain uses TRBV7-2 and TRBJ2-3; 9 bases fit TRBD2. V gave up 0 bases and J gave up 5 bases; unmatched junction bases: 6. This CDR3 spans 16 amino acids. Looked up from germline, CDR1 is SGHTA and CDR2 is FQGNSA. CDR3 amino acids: CASSLAGGGRVDTQYF. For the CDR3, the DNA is TGTGCCAGCAGCTTAGCAGGGGGCGGGAGGGTAGATACGCAGTATTTT.

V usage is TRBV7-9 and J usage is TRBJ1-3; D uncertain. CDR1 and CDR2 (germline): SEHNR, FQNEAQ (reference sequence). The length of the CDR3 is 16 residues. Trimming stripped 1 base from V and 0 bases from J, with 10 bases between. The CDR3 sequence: CASSLVTASSGNTIYF. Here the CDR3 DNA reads TGTGCCAGCAGCTTAGTCACCGCCAGCTCTGGAAACACCATATATTTT.

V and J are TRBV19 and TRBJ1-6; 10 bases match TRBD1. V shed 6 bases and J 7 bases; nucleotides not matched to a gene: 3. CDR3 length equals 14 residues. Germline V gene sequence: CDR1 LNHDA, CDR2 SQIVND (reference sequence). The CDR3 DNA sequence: TGTGCCAGTAGGACGGGACAGGGGAATTCACCCCTCCACTTT. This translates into CASRTGQGNSPLHF.

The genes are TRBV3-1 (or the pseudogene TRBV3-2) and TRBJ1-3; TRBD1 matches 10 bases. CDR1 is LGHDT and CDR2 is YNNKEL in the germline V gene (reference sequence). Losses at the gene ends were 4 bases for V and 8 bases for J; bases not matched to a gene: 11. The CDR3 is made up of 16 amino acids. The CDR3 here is CASSRRQDRGGDTIYF. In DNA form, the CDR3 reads TGTGCCAGCAGCCGCCGCCAGGACAGGGGGGGAGACACCATATATTTT.

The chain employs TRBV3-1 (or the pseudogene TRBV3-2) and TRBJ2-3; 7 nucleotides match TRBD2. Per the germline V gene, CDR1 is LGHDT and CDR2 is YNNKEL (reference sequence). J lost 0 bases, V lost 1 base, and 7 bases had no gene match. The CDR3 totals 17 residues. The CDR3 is CASSQVSSGASTDTQYF. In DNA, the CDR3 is TGTGCCAGCAGCCAAGTGTCTAGCGGAGCTAGCACAGATACGCAGTATTTT.

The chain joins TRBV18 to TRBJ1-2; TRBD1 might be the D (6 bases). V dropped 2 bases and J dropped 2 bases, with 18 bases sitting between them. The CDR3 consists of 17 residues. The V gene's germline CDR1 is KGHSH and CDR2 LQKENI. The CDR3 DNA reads TGTGCCAGCTCACCAGCGGCCCCTGGGCAGGGGAACTATGGCTACACCTTC. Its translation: CASSPAAPGQGNYGYTF.

The CDR3 bases are TGCAGTGCTAGTGGGGGGGAGGGCCCATACAATGAGCAGTTCTTC. Translated: CSASGGEGPYNEQFF. This sequence joins TRBV20-1 and TRBJ2-1, with TRBD2 identical over 7 bases. V was pared by 3 bases and J by 4 bases, with 9 bases of the junction left unmatched. The germline gives CDR1 DFQATT, CDR2 SNEGSKA (reference sequence). This CDR3 is 15 amino acids long.

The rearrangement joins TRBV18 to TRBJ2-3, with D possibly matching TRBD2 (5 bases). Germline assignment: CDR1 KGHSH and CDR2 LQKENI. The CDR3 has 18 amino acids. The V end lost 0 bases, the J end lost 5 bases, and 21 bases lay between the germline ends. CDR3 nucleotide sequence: TGTGCCAGCTCACCACCTAGTACGTCCCCGAGGGATGGAGATACGCAGTATTTT. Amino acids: CASSPPSTSPRDGDTQYF.

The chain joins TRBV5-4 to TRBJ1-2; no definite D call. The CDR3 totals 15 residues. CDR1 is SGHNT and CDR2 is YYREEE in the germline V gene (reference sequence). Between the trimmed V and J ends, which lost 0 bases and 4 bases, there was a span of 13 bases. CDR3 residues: CASSLAGFLLYGYTF. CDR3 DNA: TGTGCCAGCAGCTTGGCGGGATTCCTACTCTATGGCTACACCTTC.

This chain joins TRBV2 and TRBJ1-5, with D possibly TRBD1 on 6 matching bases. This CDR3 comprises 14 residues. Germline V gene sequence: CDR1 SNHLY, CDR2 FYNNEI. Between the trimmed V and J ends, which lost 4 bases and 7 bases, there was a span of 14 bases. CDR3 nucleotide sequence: TGTGCCAGCAGTGGACGGAGGGGGGGACAGCCCCAGCATTTT. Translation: CASSGRRGGQPQHF.

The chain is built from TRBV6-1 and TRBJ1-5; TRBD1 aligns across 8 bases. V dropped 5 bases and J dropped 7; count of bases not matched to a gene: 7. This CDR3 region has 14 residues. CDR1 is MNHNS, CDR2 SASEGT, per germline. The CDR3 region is CASSSGQGGQPQHF. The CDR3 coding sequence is TGTGCCAGCAGTTCCGGACAGGGAGGGCAGCCCCAGCATTTT.

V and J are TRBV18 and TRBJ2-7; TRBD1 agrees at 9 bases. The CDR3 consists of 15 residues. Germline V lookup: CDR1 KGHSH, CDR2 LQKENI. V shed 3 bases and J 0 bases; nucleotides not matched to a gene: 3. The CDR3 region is CASSPGTGNSYEQYF. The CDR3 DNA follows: TGTGCCAGCTCACCCGGGACAGGGAACTCCTACGAGCAGTACTTC.

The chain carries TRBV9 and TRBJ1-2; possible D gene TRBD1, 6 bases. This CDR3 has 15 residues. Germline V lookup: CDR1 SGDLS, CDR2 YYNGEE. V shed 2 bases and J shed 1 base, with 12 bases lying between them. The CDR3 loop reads CASSVGQPSNYGYTF. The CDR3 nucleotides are TGTGCCAGCAGCGTCGGACAGCCAAGTAACTATGGCTACACCTTC.

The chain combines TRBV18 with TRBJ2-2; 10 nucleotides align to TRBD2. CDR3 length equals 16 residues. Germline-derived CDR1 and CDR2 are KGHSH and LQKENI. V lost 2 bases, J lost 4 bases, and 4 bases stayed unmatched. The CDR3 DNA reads TGTGCCAGCTCACCATCACTAGCGGGGACCACCGGGGAGCTGTTTTTT. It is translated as CASSPSLAGTTGELFF.

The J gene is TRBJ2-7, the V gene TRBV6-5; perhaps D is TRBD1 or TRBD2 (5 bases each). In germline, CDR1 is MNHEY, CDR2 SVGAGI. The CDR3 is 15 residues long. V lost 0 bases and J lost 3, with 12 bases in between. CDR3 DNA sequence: TGTGCCAGCAGTTACTCGAGAGAGGGGAACTACGAGCAGTACTTC. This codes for CASSYSREGNYEQYF.

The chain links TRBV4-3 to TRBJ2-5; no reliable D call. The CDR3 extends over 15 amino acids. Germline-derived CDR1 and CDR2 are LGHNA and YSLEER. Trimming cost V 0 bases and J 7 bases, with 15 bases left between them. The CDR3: CASSQDRSARGTQYF. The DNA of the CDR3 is TGCGCCAGCAGCCAAGATAGAAGCGCCCGTGGGACCCAGTACTTC.

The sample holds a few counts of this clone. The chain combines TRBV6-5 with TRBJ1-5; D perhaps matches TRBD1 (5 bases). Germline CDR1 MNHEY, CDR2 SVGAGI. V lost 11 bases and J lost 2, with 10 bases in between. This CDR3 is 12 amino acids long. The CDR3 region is CAEGRGNQPQHF. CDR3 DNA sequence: TGTGCCGAGGGGAGGGGCAATCAGCCCCAGCATTTT.

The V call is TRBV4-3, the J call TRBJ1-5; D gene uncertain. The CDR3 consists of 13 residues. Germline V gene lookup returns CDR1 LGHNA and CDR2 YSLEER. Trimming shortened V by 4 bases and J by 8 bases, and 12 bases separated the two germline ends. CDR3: CASSPNWLEPQHF. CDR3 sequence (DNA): TGCGCCAGCAGCCCAAATTGGTTGGAGCCCCAGCATTTT.

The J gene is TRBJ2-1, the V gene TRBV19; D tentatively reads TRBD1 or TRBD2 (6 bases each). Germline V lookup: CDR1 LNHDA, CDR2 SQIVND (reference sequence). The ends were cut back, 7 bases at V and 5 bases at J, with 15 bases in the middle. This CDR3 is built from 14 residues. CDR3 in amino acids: CASTDPGAHNEQFF. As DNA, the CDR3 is TGTGCCAGTACGGATCCGGGGGCCCACAATGAGCAGTTCTTC.

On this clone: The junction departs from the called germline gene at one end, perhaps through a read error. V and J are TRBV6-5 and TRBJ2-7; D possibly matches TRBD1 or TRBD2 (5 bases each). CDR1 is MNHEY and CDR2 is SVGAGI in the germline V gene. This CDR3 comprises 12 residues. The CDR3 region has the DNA TGTACCAGCAGCACCGAGGGGCTGCCGCAGTACTTC. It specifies CTSSTEGLPQYF.

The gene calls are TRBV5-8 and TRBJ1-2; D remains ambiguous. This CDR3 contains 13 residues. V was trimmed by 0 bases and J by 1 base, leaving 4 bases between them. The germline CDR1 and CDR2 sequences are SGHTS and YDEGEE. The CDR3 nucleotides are TGTGCCAGCAGCTTGGGCTATAACTATGGCTACACCTTC. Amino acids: CASSLGYNYGYTF. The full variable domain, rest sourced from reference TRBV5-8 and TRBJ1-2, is EAGVTQSPTHLIKTRGQQATLRCSPISGHTSVYWYQQALGLGLQFLLWYDEGEERNRGNFPPRFSGRQFPNYSSELNVNALELEDSALYLCASSLGYNYGYTFGSGTRLTVV.

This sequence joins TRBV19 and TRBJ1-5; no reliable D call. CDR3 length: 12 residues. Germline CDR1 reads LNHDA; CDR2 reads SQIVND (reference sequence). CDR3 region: CAAPVDNQPQHF. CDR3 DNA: TGTGCGGCACCCGTGGACAATCAGCCCCAGCATTTT.